Listed below are T cell receptor beta chains from one sample, sequenced in a study of CD8 T cells in Susac syndrome. TCRdb passed the immunoSEQ multiplex PCR reads through MiXCR, listing each CDR3 protein once. The sample records about 190,000 distinct CDR3 sequences, nearly 97% being singletons. The sample consisted of CD4+ T cells from PBMCs. The receptors were gathered from a human donor with Susac syndrome. The CDR3 runs from the conserved cysteine through the conserved F or W. A D gene is named only where the DNA matches it firmly. Size is omitted from some rows. Given values are once, few, many or a class for expanded clones.

V gene: TRBV6-6
J gene: TRBJ1-5
D gene: .
clone size: .
CDR3 DNA: TGTGCCAGCAGTTACTCGATCGTGAGGGATAGTCAGCCCCAGCATTTT
CDR3 protein: CASSYSIVRDSQPQHF

V gene: TRBV29-1
J gene: TRBJ1-2
D gene: TRBD1
clone size: .
CDR3 DNA: TGCAGCGTTTTATTGGGACAGGGGTCTGGCTACACCTTC
CDR3 protein: CSVLLGQGSGYTF

V gene: TRBV19
J gene: TRBJ2-3
D gene: .
clone size: .
CDR3 DNA: TGTGCCAGTAGTGACCGCGGTAGTGGCACAGATACGCAGTATTTT
CDR3 protein: CASSDRGSGTDTQYF

V gene: TRBV30
J gene: TRBJ1-1
D gene: .
clone size: .
CDR3 DNA: TGTGCCTGGAGTGTAACTTCGACGGGGAACACTGAAGCTTTCTTT
CDR3 protein: CAWSVTSTGNTEAFF

V gene: TRBV19
J gene: TRBJ2-3
D gene: TRBD1
clone size: .
CDR3 DNA: TGTGCCAGTCGGACAGGCGTCACAGATACGCAGTATTTT
CDR3 protein: CASRTGVTDTQYF

V gene: TRBV18
J gene: TRBJ2-2
D gene: .
clone size: .
CDR3 DNA: TGTGCCAGCTCGTCAGTCACAGGCGGGCGTTCGAACACCGGGGAGCTGTTTTTT
CDR3 protein: CASSSVTGGRSNTGELFF

V gene: TRBV5-1
J gene: TRBJ2-5
D gene: .
clone size: .
CDR3 DNA: TGCGCCAGCAGCGTCGCAGGAGGACTACCCCAAGAGACCCAGTACTTC
CDR3 protein: CASSVAGGLPQETQYF

V gene: TRBV7-3
J gene: TRBJ2-2
D gene: .
clone size: .
CDR3 DNA: TGTGCCAGCAGCTTTAACTCAGTTGCCGGGGAGCTGTTTTTT
CDR3 protein: CASSFNSVAGELFF

V gene: TRBV10-3
J gene: TRBJ2-7
D gene: TRBD1
clone size: .
CDR3 DNA: TGTGCCATCATTTCGGACAGGGGACCCTACGAGCAGTACTTC
CDR3 protein: CAIISDRGPYEQYF

V gene: TRBV7-3
J gene: TRBJ2-2
D gene: TRBD2
clone size: .
CDR3 DNA: TGTGCCAGCAGCTCTAGCGGGGGGACTAACACCGGGGAGCTGTTTTTT
CDR3 protein: CASSSSGGTNTGELFF

V gene: TRBV20-1
J gene: TRBJ1-4
D gene: .
clone size: .
CDR3 DNA: TGCAGTGCTTTGGATGCAACTAATGAAAAACTGTTTTTT
CDR3 protein: CSALDATNEKLFF

V gene: TRBV28
J gene: TRBJ1-5
D gene: .
clone size: .
CDR3 DNA: TGTGCCAGCAGTTTAGGACAGCACAATCAGCCCCAGCATTTT
CDR3 protein: CASSLGQHNQPQHF

V gene: TRBV7-9
J gene: TRBJ2-2
D gene: .
clone size: .
CDR3 DNA: TGTGCCAGCAGCTTAGAGACAGGGGAGCTGTTTTTT
CDR3 protein: CASSLETGELFF

V gene: TRBV20-1
J gene: TRBJ1-5
D gene: .
clone size: .
CDR3 DNA: TGCAGTGCTAGGGGACGGAGCAATCAGCCCCAGCATTTT
CDR3 protein: CSARGRSNQPQHF

V gene: TRBV7-8
J gene: TRBJ1-2
D gene: .
clone size: few
CDR3 DNA: TGTGCCAGCAGCCCGGGCGGAGGCTATGGCTACACCTTC
CDR3 protein: CASSPGGGYGYTF

V gene: TRBV4-2
J gene: TRBJ1-2
D gene: .
clone size: .
CDR3 DNA: TGTGCCAGCAGCCAAGAAGGACAGAACTATGGCTACACCTTC
CDR3 protein: CASSQEGQNYGYTF

V gene: TRBV10-3
J gene: TRBJ1-2
D gene: TRBD1
clone size: .
CDR3 DNA: TGTGCCATCACCTTACAGGGGTCGGGGGATGGCTACACCTTC
CDR3 protein: CAITLQGSGDGYTF

V gene: TRBV20-1
J gene: TRBJ1-5
D gene: .
clone size: .
CDR3 DNA: TGCAGTGCTTGGGGGGGCGAGGGCAATCAGCCCCAGCATTTT
CDR3 protein: CSAWGGEGNQPQHF

V gene: TRBV12-3/TRBV12-4
J gene: TRBJ2-1
D gene: .
clone size: .
CDR3 DNA: TGTGCCAGCAGCCCCCAAACAGGGAGGGTAGCCTACAATGAGCAGTTCTTC
CDR3 protein: CASSPQTGRVAYNEQFF

V gene: TRBV20-1
J gene: TRBJ1-4
D gene: .
clone size: .
CDR3 DNA: TGCAGTGCGAGCATTCCGGACAGCCTTAATGAAAAACTGTTTTTT
CDR3 protein: CSASIPDSLNEKLFF

V gene: TRBV5-1
J gene: TRBJ2-2
D gene: .
clone size: .
CDR3 DNA: TGCGCCAGCAGCCTGGCCATTTCGCGAGGGGAGCTGTTTTTT
CDR3 protein: CASSLAISRGELFF

V gene: TRBV11-2
J gene: TRBJ2-5
D gene: .
clone size: .
CDR3 DNA: TGTGCCAGCAGCTCCGGGGATGAGACCCAGTACTTC
CDR3 protein: CASSSGDETQYF

V gene: TRBV20-1
J gene: TRBJ1-5
D gene: .
clone size: .
CDR3 DNA: TGCAGTGCTACCGCGGGGAGCAGCAATCAGCCCCAGCATTTT
CDR3 protein: CSATAGSSNQPQHF

V gene: TRBV6-1
J gene: TRBJ1-5
D gene: TRBD1
clone size: .
CDR3 DNA: TGTGCCAGCAGCTCCAGGGGGGATAGCAATCAGCCCCAGCATTTT
CDR3 protein: CASSSRGDSNQPQHF

V gene: TRBV15
J gene: TRBJ2-5
D gene: .
clone size: once
CDR3 DNA: TGTGCCACCAGCAGAGATTGGGGGACCCAGTACTTC
CDR3 protein: CATSRDWGTQYF

V gene: TRBV9
J gene: TRBJ2-5
D gene: TRBD2
clone size: .
CDR3 DNA: TGTGCCAGCAGCGTATCCTTACTAGCGAACCAAGAGACCCAGTACTTC
CDR3 protein: CASSVSLLANQETQYF

V gene: TRBV7-2
J gene: TRBJ2-5
D gene: .
clone size: .
CDR3 DNA: TGTGCCAGCAGCTTACTACTAGGGACCCAGTACTTC
CDR3 protein: CASSLLLGTQYF

V gene: TRBV20-1
J gene: TRBJ2-6
D gene: TRBD1
clone size: .
CDR3 DNA: TGCAGTGTTCTTTCCAGGGGGCCAGGGGCCAACGTCCTGACTTTC
CDR3 protein: CSVLSRGPGANVLTF

V gene: TRBV27
J gene: TRBJ2-7
D gene: TRBD2
clone size: .
CDR3 DNA: TGTGCCAGCAGTTTATTGTCCGCGGGGGGGTTCCTGGAGTACTTC
CDR3 protein: CASSLLSAGGFLEYF

V gene: TRBV7-9
J gene: TRBJ1-6
D gene: .
clone size: once
CDR3 DNA: TGTGCCAGCAGCAGTGGGGACACCGCAAATTCACCCCTCCACTTT
CDR3 protein: CASSSGDTANSPLHF

V gene: TRBV20-1
J gene: TRBJ2-7
D gene: TRBD2
clone size: few
CDR3 DNA: TGCAGTGTCCCGGCCCCAGCGGGGGGTAACGAGCAGTACTTC
CDR3 protein: CSVPAPAGGNEQYF

V gene: TRBV19
J gene: TRBJ2-7
D gene: .
clone size: .
CDR3 DNA: TGTGCCAGTAGTATTAGTGGGTTCGGGACCTTCTCCTACGAGCAGTACTTC
CDR3 protein: CASSISGFGTFSYEQYF

V gene: TRBV2
J gene: TRBJ2-2
D gene: .
clone size: .
CDR3 DNA: TGTGCCAGCAGTGAAATGAGGACTCCTCACACCGGGGAGCTGTTTTTT
CDR3 protein: CASSEMRTPHTGELFF

V gene: TRBV10-3
J gene: TRBJ1-1
D gene: .
clone size: .
CDR3 DNA: TGTGCCATAGGGGGGAACACTGAAGCTTTCTTT
CDR3 protein: CAIGGNTEAFF

V gene: TRBV3-1
J gene: TRBJ2-7
D gene: TRBD2
clone size: .
CDR3 DNA: TGTGCCAGCAGTGACGGACTAGTAGGCTACGAGCAGTACTTC
CDR3 protein: CASSDGLVGYEQYF

V gene: TRBV12-5
J gene: TRBJ1-1
D gene: TRBD1
clone size: .
CDR3 DNA: TGTGCTAGTGGAATCCGGACAGGGACGAACACTGAAGCTTTCTTT
CDR3 protein: CASGIRTGTNTEAFF

V gene: TRBV7-9
J gene: TRBJ1-1
D gene: TRBD1
clone size: .
CDR3 DNA: TGTGCCAGCAGACAGACAGGGGTCGGCATTGAAGCTTTCTTT
CDR3 protein: CASRQTGVGIEAFF

V gene: TRBV3-1
J gene: TRBJ2-1
D gene: .
clone size: .
CDR3 DNA: TGTGCCAGCAACCAGGGAGGGGGGGCAGGTGAGCAGTTCTTC
CDR3 protein: CASNQGGGAGEQFF

V gene: TRBV14
J gene: TRBJ1-5
D gene: .
clone size: .
CDR3 DNA: TGTGCCAGCAGCCCTAGAGGAGACAATCAGCCCCAGCATTTT
CDR3 protein: CASSPRGDNQPQHF

V gene: TRBV6-1
J gene: TRBJ1-2
D gene: .
clone size: .
CDR3 DNA: TGTGCCAGCAACGCGGATCCTTCGGGATTCTATGGCTACACCTTC
CDR3 protein: CASNADPSGFYGYTF

V gene: TRBV11-2
J gene: TRBJ2-7
D gene: TRBD2
clone size: .
CDR3 DNA: TGTGCCAGCAGCCCCCGGACTAGCGGACCCTACGAGCAGTACTTC
CDR3 protein: CASSPRTSGPYEQYF

V gene: TRBV5-1
J gene: TRBJ1-2
D gene: .
clone size: .
CDR3 DNA: TGCGCCAGCAGCCCCGACGGTGGGCAGGGCAAAGGCTACACCTTC
CDR3 protein: CASSPDGGQGKGYTF

V gene: TRBV4-1
J gene: TRBJ2-3
D gene: .
clone size: few
CDR3 DNA: TGCGCCAGCAGCCACGTGAGCCCTAGCACAGATACGCAGTATTTT
CDR3 protein: CASSHVSPSTDTQYF

V gene: TRBV20-1
J gene: TRBJ2-1
D gene: .
clone size: .
CDR3 DNA: TGCAGTGCTAGTCTGGACAGTTTCTACAATGAGCAGTTCTTC
CDR3 protein: CSASLDSFYNEQFF

V gene: TRBV27
J gene: TRBJ1-4
D gene: TRBD1
clone size: .
CDR3 DNA: TGTGCCAGCAGGCTACAGGGGCGGGAAAAACTGTTTTTT
CDR3 protein: CASRLQGREKLFF

V gene: TRBV12-3/TRBV12-4
J gene: TRBJ2-7
D gene: TRBD1
clone size: once
CDR3 DNA: TGTGCCAGCAGTCGGGGACAGGATGGTGACGGGCAGTACTTC
CDR3 protein: CASSRGQDGDGQYF

V gene: TRBV20-1
J gene: TRBJ2-3
D gene: TRBD2
clone size: .
CDR3 DNA: TGCAGTGCTCCTAGCGGGGGAGCTAGCACAGATACGCAGTATTTT
CDR3 protein: CSAPSGGASTDTQYF

V gene: TRBV4-1
J gene: TRBJ2-1
D gene: .
clone size: once
CDR3 DNA: TGCGCCAGCAGCCAAGATTCAGGGGCCATTCCCTACAATGAGCAGTTCTTC
CDR3 protein: CASSQDSGAIPYNEQFF

V gene: TRBV7-3
J gene: TRBJ2-1
D gene: .
clone size: once
CDR3 DNA: TGTGCCAGCAGCCAGACGGGCAATGAGCAGTTCTTC
CDR3 protein: CASSQTGNEQFF

V gene: TRBV12-3/TRBV12-4
J gene: TRBJ2-5
D gene: TRBD1
clone size: .
CDR3 DNA: TGTGCCAGCAGTTTAGATGCGACAGGGGTTCGAGAGACCCAGTACTTC
CDR3 protein: CASSLDATGVRETQYF

V gene: TRBV19
J gene: TRBJ1-6
D gene: .
clone size: once
CDR3 DNA: TGTGCCAGTAGCCTAATGACAGCTTTTAATTCACCCCTCCACTTT
CDR3 protein: CASSLMTAFNSPLHF

V gene: TRBV9
J gene: TRBJ1-4
D gene: TRBD1
clone size: .
CDR3 DNA: TGTGCCAGCAGCGTAAGGACAGGGACGAATGAAAAACTGTTTTTT
CDR3 protein: CASSVRTGTNEKLFF

V gene: TRBV30
J gene: TRBJ1-6
D gene: .
clone size: .
CDR3 DNA: TGTGCCTGGAGTGTATTGGGTCAGGGTTCTTCACCCCTCCACTTT
CDR3 protein: CAWSVLGQGSSPLHF

V gene: TRBV25-1
J gene: TRBJ1-1
D gene: .
clone size: .
CDR3 DNA: TGTGCCAGCAGTGAATTGTGGGGAAGGACTGAAGCTTTCTTT
CDR3 protein: CASSELWGRTEAFF

V gene: TRBV16
J gene: TRBJ2-2
D gene: .
clone size: .
CDR3 DNA: TGTGCCAGCAGCCCCACTCGTGCAGGGCTGAACACCGGGGAGCTGTTTTTT
CDR3 protein: CASSPTRAGLNTGELFF